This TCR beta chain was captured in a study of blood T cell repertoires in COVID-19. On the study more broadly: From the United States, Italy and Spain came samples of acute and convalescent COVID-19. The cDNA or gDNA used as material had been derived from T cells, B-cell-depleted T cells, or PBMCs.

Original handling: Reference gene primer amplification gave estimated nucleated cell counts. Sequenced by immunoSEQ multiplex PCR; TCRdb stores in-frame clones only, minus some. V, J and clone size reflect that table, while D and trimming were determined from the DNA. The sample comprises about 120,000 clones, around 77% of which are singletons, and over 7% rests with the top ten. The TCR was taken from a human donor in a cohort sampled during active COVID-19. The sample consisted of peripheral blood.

The CDR3, as DNA: TGTGCCAGCAGTGAGAGATGGGACAGCTACGAGCAGTACTTC. This encodes CASSERWDSYEQYF. The chain links TRBV6-1 to TRBJ2-7; 7 nucleotides match TRBD1. The germline V gene has CDR1 MNHNS and CDR2 SASEGT. The CDR3 consists of 14 residues. Trimming at V came to 3 bases and at J to 3 bases, leaving 5 bases not matched to a gene.